Presented here are 15 T cell receptor beta chains from one specimen sequenced in a study of T cell changes during pregnancy in multiple sclerosis. Clones were read by immunoSEQ multiplex PCR, and TCRdb kept only the in-frame ones, dropping some. The sample holds more than 95,000 clones; approximately 94% are singletons and the top ten take roughly 0.99%. The sample in question was peripheral blood, obtained after pregnancy. Source of these receptors: a female donor with multiple sclerosis, enrolled in a pregnancy study.

This clone showed up just once. The chain uses TRBV5-8 and TRBJ2-7; the match to TRBD1 covers 7 bases. This CDR3 spans 13 amino acids. Germline V gene lookup returns CDR1 SGHTS and CDR2 YDEGEE. The trim removed 6 bases at V and 3 bases at J, leaving 6 bases unmatched. CDR3 bases: TGTGCCAGCATCGGGACAGATAACTACGAGCAGTACTTC. Its protein is CASIGTDNYEQYF.

The chain recombines TRBV13 with TRBJ2-7; 11 positions agree with TRBD2. Trimming took 3 bases from V and 8 from J; bases not matched to a gene: 6. This CDR3 comprises 14 residues. The germline CDR1 and CDR2 sequences are PRHDT and FYEKMQ (reference sequence). CDR3 sequence reads: CASSFRLAGYQQYF. Written as DNA, the CDR3 is TGTGCCAGCAGCTTTAGACTAGCGGGATATCAGCAGTACTTC.

This clone appeared a single time. J is TRBJ2-3 and V is TRBV11-3; unclear D gene. This CDR3 is built from 12 residues. V lost 1 base and J lost 4, with 3 bases in between. Germline loops: CDR1 SGHNT, CDR2 YENEEA. CDR3 nucleotides: TGTGCCAGCAGCTTAGTATCAGATACGCAGTATTTT. As protein: CASSLVSDTQYF.

This clone was found once. This rearrangement joins TRBV2 to TRBJ2-1; a weak D match, TRBD2 (6 bases). V was pared by 6 bases and J by 10 bases, with 13 bases between. Germline V gene lookup returns CDR1 SNHLY and CDR2 FYNNEI. The CDR3 runs to 12 residues. CDR3 sequence reads: CASSGRGWEQFF. In nucleotides, the CDR3 is TGTGCCAGCAGCGGGAGAGGATGGGAGCAGTTCTTC.

V usage is TRBV12-5 and J usage is TRBJ2-1, with TRBD1 as a possible D gene (6 bases). The CDR3 length is 16 residues. Trimming stripped 6 bases from V and 4 bases from J, with 19 bases between. Germline lookup yields CDR1 LGHNT and CDR2 FRNRAP. CDR3 in amino acids: CASGSGHSIGYNEQFF. DNA of the CDR3: TGTGCTAGTGGCTCGGGACACAGCATCGGTTACAATGAGCAGTTCTTC.

The chain links TRBV10-3 to TRBJ2-3; TRBD2 agrees at 11 bases. CDR1 is ENHRY, CDR2 SYGVKD, per germline. Germline trimming cut 9 bases from V and 11 bases from J; bases unmatched to any gene: 10. This CDR3 is 13 amino acids long. The chain's CDR3 is CAIKTSGDLGQYF. DNA of the CDR3: TGTGCCATAAAGACTAGCGGGGACTTGGGGCAGTATTTT.

The chain is built from TRBV6-5 and TRBJ1-6; 9 nucleotides agree with TRBD1. Trimming cost V 6 bases and J 11 bases; bases outside gene matches: 8. Germline-derived CDR1 and CDR2 are MNHEY and SVGAGI. This CDR3 region has 14 residues. CDR3 sequence (DNA): TGTGCCAGCAGAACGGACAGGGGTTTGGCACCCCTCCACTTT. Protein sequence: CASRTDRGLAPLHF.

Here the CDR3 DNA reads TGTGCCAGCAGCCCTCGTACCGGGACAGGGGGTTCCACCGGGGAGCTGTTTTTT. It specifies CASSPRTGTGGSTGELFF. The chain links TRBV4-2 to TRBJ2-2; 11 bases are shared with TRBD1. Germline V gives CDR1 LGHNA, CDR2 YNFKEQ. With 4 bases clipped from V and 4 bases from J, the junction kept 11 bases outside the gene matches. The length of the CDR3 is 18 residues.

This clone occurred once. The chain has TRBV28 and TRBJ2-5; tentatively, D is TRBD1 (5 bases). The ends were cut back, 2 bases at V and 4 bases at J, with 14 bases in the middle. Germline assignment: CDR1 MDHEN and CDR2 SYDVKM. The CDR3 totals 15 residues. DNA of the CDR3: TGTGCCAGCAGTTTAACTGGACACAACGCAGAGACCCAGTACTTC. Encoded protein: CASSLTGHNAETQYF.

This clone was counted a single time. The chain uses TRBV5-1 and TRBJ2-3, with 11 bases fitting TRBD2. Germline CDR1 is SGHRS and CDR2 is YFSETQ. With V trimmed by 3 bases and J by 8 bases, 14 bases remained unmatched. This CDR3 contains 17 residues. For the CDR3, the DNA is TGCGCCAGCAGCTCCGGATTAGCGGGAGGGGGCCTCTCTACGCAGTATTTT. It translates to CASSSGLAGGGLSTQYF. Using reference TRBV5-1 and TRBJ2-3 for the parts outside the CDR3, the full variable domain is KAGVTQTPRYLIKTRGQQVTLSCSPISGHRSVSWYQQTPGQGLQFLFEYFSETQRNKGNFPGRFSGRQFSNSRSEMNVSTLELGDSALYLCASSSGLAGGGLSTQYFGPGTRLTVL.

This clone occurred once. The chain has TRBV7-6 and TRBJ2-5, with D tentatively TRBD1 (6 bases). Trimming left V 0 bases short and J 4 bases short, with 6 bases between. Germline CDR1 reads SGHVS; CDR2 reads FNYEAQ. The CDR3 is 13 amino acids. The CDR3 protein is CASSLAGGETQYF. The CDR3 region has the DNA TGTGCCAGCAGCTTAGCAGGGGGAGAGACCCAGTACTTC.

The rearrangement links TRBV12-1 to TRBJ2-1; the DNA was not used to check the table's D call, TRBD1. TRBV12-1 is recorded as a pseudogene. The CDR3 consists of 16 residues. CDR3 in DNA: TGTGCCAGCAGCTCGACAACAGGGGGCGCAAGGAATGAGCAGTTCTTC. This codes for CASSSTTGGARNEQFF.

The chain couples TRBV19 to TRBJ2-7; D remains ambiguous. Trimming removed 5 bases from V and 3 bases from J, with 11 bases in between. Germline V gene data show CDR1 as LNHDA and CDR2 as SQIVND (reference sequence). CDR3 size: 13 residues. CDR3 amino acids: CASSGPEDYEQYF. CDR3 sequence (DNA): TGTGCCAGTAGTGGGCCGGAAGACTACGAGCAGTACTTC.

The chain links TRBV28 to TRBJ1-5; D gene uncertain. The CDR3 sequence is 14 residues long. The germline gives CDR1 MDHEN, CDR2 SYDVKM. Between the trimmed V and J ends, which lost 6 bases and 0 bases, there was a span of 9 bases. This CDR3 is CASRVDYSNQPQHF. Written as DNA, the CDR3 is TGTGCCAGCAGGGTAGATTATAGCAATCAGCCCCAGCATTTT. Full variable domain (missing parts from reference TRBV28 and TRBJ1-5): DVKVTQSSRYLVKRTGEKVFLECVQDMDHENMFWYRQDPGLGLRLIYFSYDVKMKEKGDIPEGYSVSREKKERFSLILESASTNQTSMYLCASRVDYSNQPQHFGDGTRLSIL.

CDR3 DNA sequence: TGCGCCAGCAGCAAAGGACAGGGGAGGATCTATGGCTACACCTTC. This codes for CASSKGQGRIYGYTF. The V and J genes are TRBV5-1 and TRBJ1-2; TRBD1 aligns across 9 bases. The germline V gene encodes CDR1 SGHRS and CDR2 YFSETQ. This CDR3 contains 15 residues. The V and J ends lost 4 bases and 4 bases, in that order; junction bases with no gene match: 8.